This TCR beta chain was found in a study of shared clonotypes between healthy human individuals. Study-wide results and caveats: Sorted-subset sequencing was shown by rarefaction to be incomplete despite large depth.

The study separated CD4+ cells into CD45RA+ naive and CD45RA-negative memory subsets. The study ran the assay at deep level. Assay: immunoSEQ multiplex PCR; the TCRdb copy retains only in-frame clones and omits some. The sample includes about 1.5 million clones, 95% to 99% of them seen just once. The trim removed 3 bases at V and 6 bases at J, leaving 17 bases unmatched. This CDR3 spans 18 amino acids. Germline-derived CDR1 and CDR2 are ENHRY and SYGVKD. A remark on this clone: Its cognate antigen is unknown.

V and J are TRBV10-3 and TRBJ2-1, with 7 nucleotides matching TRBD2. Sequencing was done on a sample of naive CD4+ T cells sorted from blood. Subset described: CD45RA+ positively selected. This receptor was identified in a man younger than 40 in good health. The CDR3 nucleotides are TGTGCCATCAGTGACGGGGCGGGAGATCCCACTGGGGGCAATGAGCAGTTCTTC. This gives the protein CAISDGAGDPTGGNEQFF.